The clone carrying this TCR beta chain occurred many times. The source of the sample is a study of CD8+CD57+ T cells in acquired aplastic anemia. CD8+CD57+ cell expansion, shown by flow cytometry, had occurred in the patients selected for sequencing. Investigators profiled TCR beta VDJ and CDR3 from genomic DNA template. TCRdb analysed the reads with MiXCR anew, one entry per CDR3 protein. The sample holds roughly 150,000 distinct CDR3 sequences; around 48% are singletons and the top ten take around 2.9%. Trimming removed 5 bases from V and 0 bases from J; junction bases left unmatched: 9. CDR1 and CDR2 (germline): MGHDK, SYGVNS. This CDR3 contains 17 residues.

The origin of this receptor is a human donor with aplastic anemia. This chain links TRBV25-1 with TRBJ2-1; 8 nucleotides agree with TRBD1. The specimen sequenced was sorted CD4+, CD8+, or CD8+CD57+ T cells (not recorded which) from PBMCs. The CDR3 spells CASSTRTGKGSYNEQFF. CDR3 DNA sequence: TGTGCCAGCAGTACCCGGACAGGGAAGGGCTCCTACAATGAGCAGTTCTTC.